The clone carrying this T cell receptor beta chain was seen once. Its specificity is unknown. This sample is part of a study of CD8+ T cells in alopecia areata. At the level of the study: Scalp area affected, as a percentage, set the severity score of treated patients. Points from the study as a whole: Just one nonresponder means the tie between baseline CD8+ expansion and response stays uncertain. In scalp and blood during tofacitinib, many expanded lesional clones persisted.

TCR sequencing used cDNA made by reverse transcription of extracted RNA. Repertoires were generated with immunoSEQ multiplex PCR, while TCRdb's copy carries only in-frame clones and drops some. The data show 150,000 to 200,000 clones, about 71% seen once. V shed 6 bases, J shed 4 bases, and the junction held 7 bases outside the gene matches. This CDR3 contains 14 residues. Germline V CDR1 and CDR2: SQVTM, ANQGSEA. Sample treatment: oral pan-JAK inhibitor, 5-10 mg twice daily. Material: CD4+ T cells sorted from blood, obtained at week 4, from a patient treated with tofacitinib. The genes are TRBV29-1 and TRBJ1-1; 11 bases are shared with TRBD1. This TCR derives from a human donor with alopecia areata. CDR3 sequence: CSVGQGGHGTEAFF. The CDR3 coding sequence is TGCAGCGTGGGACAGGGGGGGCACGGCACTGAAGCTTTCTTT.